Below are 5 T cell receptor beta chains sequenced from a single sample in a study of OX40 agonist ivuxolimab in advanced cancers. The assay was immunoSEQ multiplex PCR, and TCRdb's table has in-frame clones only and misses some. The sample includes 35,000 to 45,000 clones, more than 80% of them seen just once. The specimen comprised CD4+ or CD8+ T cells sorted from blood, sampled in a trial of the OX40 agonist ivuxolimab. Source of these receptors: an adult with an advanced solid tumor such as melanoma, head and neck, liver or kidney cancer.

The genes are TRBV28 and TRBJ1-1; tentatively, D is TRBD1 (5 bases). This CDR3 has 16 residues. With 5 bases removed from V and 0 bases from J, the gap between germline ends came to 16 bases. Germline CDR1 reads MDHEN; CDR2 reads SYDVKM. In nucleotides, the CDR3 is TGTGCCAGCAGTCCTATCGACAGTTACATGAACACTGAAGCTTTCTTT. It translates to CASSPIDSYMNTEAFF.

The chain combines TRBV6-5 with TRBJ2-7; D is perhaps TRBD1 (6 bases). The CDR3 consists of 14 residues. The V gene's germline CDR1 is MNHEY and CDR2 SVGAGI. Trimming took 4 bases from V and 2 from J, leaving 12 bases between them. The CDR3 loop reads CASSSTTGAYEQYF. The CDR3 nucleotides are TGTGCCAGCAGTTCGACGACAGGCGCCTACGAGCAGTACTTC.

CDR3 in amino acids: CASTGDLGELFF. Written as DNA, the CDR3 is TGTGCCAGCACCGGGGACCTCGGGGAGCTGTTTTTT. The chain has TRBV2 and TRBJ2-2, with D perhaps assigned TRBD1 or TRBD2 (5 bases each). V lost 7 bases to trimming and J lost 7 bases, with 10 bases between them. CDR3 length equals 12 residues. Germline values: CDR1 SNHLY, CDR2 FYNNEI.

CDR3 sequence reads: CSVERLDISYNEQFF. DNA for the CDR3: TGCAGCGTTGAAAGGTTGGACATATCCTACAATGAGCAGTTCTTC. The chain couples TRBV29-1 to TRBJ2-1, with D maybe TRBD1 (5 bases). The CDR3 totals 15 residues. V was clipped by 2 bases and J by 1 base, with 12 bases between them. The germline V gene has CDR1 SQVTM and CDR2 ANQGSEA.

This chain joins TRBV10-3 and TRBJ2-5; D may be TRBD1 (7 bases). The CDR3 runs to 14 residues. V was pared by 3 bases and J by 5 bases, with 13 bases between. CDR1 ENHRY and CDR2 SYGVKD come from the germline V gene. The CDR3: CAISDLTGRETQYF. The CDR3 region has the DNA TGTGCCATCAGTGACTTGACAGGGAGGGAGACCCAGTACTTC.